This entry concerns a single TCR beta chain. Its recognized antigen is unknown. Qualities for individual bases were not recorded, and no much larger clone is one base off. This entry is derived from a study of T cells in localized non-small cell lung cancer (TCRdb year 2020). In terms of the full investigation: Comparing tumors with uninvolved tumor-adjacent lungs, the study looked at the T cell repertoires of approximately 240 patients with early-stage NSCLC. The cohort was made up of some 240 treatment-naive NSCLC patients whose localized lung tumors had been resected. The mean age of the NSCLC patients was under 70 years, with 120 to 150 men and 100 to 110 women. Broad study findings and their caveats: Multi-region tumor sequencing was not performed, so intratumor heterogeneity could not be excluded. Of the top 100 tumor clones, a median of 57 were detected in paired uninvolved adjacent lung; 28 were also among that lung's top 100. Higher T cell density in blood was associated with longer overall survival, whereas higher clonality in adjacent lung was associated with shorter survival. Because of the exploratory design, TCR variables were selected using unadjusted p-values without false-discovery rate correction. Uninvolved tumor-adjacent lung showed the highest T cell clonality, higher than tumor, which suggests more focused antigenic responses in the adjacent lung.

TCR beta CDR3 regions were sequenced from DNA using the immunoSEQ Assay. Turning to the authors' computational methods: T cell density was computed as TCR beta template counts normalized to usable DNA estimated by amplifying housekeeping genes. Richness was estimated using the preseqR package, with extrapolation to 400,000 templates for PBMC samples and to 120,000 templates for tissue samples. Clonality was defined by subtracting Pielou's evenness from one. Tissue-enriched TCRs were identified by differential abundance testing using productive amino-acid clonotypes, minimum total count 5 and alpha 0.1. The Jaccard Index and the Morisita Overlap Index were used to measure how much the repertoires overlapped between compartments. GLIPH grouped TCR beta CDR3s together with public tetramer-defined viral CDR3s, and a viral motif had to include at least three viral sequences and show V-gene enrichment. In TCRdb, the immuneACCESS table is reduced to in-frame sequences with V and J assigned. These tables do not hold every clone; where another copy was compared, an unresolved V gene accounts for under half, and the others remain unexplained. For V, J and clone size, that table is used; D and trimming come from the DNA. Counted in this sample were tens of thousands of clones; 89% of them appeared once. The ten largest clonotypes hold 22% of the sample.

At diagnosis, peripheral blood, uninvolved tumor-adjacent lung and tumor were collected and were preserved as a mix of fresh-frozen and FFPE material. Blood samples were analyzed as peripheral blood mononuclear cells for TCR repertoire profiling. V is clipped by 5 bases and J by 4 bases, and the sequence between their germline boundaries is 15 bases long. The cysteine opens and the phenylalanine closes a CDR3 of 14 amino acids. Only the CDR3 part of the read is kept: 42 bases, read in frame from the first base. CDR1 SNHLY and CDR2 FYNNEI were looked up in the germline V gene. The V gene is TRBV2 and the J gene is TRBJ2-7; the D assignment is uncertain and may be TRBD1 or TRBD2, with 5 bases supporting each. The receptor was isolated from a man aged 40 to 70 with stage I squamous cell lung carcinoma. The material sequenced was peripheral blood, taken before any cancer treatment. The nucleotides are TGTGCCAGCAGTTTTTCCGGGACCGAATACGAGCAGTACTTC. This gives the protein CASSFSGTEYEQYF. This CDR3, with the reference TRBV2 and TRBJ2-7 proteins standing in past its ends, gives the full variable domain EPEVTQTPSHQVTQMGQEVILRCVPISNHLYFYWYRQILGQKVEFLVSFYNNEISEKSEIFDDQFSVERPDGSNFTLKIRSTKLEDSAMYFCASSFSGTEYEQYFGPGTRLTVT.